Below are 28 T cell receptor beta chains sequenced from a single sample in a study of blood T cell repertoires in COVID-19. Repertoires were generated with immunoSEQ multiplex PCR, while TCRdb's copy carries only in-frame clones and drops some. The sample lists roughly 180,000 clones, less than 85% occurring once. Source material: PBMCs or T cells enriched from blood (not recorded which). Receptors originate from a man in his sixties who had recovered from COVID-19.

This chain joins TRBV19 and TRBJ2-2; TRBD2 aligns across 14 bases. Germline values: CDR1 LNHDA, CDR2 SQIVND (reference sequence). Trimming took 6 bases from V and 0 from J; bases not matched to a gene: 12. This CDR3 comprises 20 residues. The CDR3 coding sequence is TGTGCCAGTAGGCCGGGGACTAGCGGGGGACTCCCCCCGAACACCGGGGAGCTGTTTTTT. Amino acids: CASRPGTSGGLPPNTGELFF.

This CDR3 reads CASSGTAGYIDTQYF. The CDR3 DNA is TGTGCCAGCAGCGGAACGGCGGGATATATAGATACGCAGTATTTT. The chain has TRBV2 and TRBJ2-3, with D possibly TRBD2 on 6 matching bases. Per germline, CDR1 SNHLY and CDR2 FYNNEI. This CDR3 region has 15 residues. The V end lost 6 bases, the J end lost 5 bases, and 18 bases lay between the germline ends.

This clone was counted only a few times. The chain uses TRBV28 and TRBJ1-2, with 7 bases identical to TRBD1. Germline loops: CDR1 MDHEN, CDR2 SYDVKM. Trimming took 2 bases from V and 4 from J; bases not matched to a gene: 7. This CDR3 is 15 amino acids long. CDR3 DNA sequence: TGTGCCAGCAGTTTAGCTTTGGGACAGTCCTATGGCTACACCTTC. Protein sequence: CASSLALGQSYGYTF.

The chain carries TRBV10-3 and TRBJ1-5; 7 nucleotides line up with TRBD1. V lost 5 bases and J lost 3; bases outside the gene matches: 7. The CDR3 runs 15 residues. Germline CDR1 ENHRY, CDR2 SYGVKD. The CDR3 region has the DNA TGTGCCATCAGTCAAGGGGGACAGCCCAATCAGCCCCAGCATTTT. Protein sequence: CAISQGGQPNQPQHF.

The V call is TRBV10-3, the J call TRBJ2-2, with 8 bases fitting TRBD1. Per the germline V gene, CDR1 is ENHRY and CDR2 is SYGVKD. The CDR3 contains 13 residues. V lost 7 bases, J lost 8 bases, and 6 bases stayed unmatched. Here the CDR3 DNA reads TGTGCCATCAACGACAGGGGTAGTGGGGAGCTGTTTTTT. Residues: CAINDRGSGELFF.

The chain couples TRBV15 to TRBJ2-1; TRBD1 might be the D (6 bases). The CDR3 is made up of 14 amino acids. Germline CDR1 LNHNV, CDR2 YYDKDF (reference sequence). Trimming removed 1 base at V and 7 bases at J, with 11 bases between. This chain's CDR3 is CATSRGQEGNEQFF. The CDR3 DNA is TGTGCCACCAGCAGAGGACAGGAAGGAAATGAGCAGTTCTTC.

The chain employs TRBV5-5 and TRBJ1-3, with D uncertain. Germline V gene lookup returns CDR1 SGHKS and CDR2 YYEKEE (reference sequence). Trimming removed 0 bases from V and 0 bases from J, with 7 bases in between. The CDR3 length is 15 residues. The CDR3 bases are TGTGCCAGCAGCTTGGTAGTTAACTCTGGAAACACCATATATTTT. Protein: CASSLVVNSGNTIYF.

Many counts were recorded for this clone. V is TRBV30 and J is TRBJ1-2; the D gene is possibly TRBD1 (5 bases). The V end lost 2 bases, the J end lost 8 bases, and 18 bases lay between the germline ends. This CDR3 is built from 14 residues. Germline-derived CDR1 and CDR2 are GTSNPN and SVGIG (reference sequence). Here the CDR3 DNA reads TGTGCCTGGAGTTTACAGGATCCCCCGCTAGGCTACACCTTC. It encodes CAWSLQDPPLGYTF.

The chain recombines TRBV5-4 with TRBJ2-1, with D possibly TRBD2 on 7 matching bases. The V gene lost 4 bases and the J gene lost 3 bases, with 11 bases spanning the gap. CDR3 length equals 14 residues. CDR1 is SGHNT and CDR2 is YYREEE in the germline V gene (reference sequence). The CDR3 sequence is CASSRGADYNEQFF. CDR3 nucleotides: TGTGCCAGCAGCCGGGGGGCCGACTACAATGAGCAGTTCTTC.

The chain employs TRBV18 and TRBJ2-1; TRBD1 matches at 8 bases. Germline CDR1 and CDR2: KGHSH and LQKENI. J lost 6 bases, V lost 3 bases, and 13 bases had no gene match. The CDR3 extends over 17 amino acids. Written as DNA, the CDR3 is TGTGCCAGCTCACCTCTAGGGCAGGGGGCGTCTCCCAATGAGCAGTTCTTC. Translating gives CASSPLGQGASPNEQFF.

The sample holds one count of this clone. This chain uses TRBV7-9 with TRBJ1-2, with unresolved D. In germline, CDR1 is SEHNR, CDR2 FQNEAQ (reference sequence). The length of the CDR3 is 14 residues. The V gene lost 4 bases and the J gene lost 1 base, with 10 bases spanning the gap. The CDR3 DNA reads TGTGCCAGCAGCTCTCCTGCGGGTAACTATGGCTACACCTTC. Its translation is CASSSPAGNYGYTF.

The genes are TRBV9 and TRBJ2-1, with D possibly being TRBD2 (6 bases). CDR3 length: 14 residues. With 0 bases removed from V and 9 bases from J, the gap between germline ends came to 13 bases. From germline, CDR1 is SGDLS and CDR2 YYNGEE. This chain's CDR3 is CASSVAGVRGEQFF. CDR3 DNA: TGTGCCAGCAGCGTAGCGGGGGTACGGGGTGAGCAGTTCTTC.

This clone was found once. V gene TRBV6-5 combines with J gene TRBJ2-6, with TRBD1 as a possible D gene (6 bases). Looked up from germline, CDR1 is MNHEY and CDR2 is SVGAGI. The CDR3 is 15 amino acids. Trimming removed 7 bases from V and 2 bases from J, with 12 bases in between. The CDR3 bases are TGTGCCAGCAACATACGGACAGCTGGGGCCAACGTCCTGACTTTC. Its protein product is CASNIRTAGANVLTF.

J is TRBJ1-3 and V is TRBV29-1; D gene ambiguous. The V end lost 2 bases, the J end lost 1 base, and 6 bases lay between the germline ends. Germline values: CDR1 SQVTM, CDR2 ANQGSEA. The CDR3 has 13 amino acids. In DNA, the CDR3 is TGCAGCGTTGAACGGGGATCTGGAAACACCATATATTTT. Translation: CSVERGSGNTIYF.

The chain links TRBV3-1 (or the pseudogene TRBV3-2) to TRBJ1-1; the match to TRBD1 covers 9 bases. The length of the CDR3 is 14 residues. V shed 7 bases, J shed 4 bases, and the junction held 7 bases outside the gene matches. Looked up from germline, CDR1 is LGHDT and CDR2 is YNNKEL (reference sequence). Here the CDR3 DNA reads TGTGCCAGCAACGACAGGGGGTCCGTCACTGAAGCTTTCTTT. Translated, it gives CASNDRGSVTEAFF.

The CDR3 region is CASSYLAGRSTDTQYF. The CDR3 region has the DNA TGTGCCAGCAGCTACTTAGCGGGCCGGAGCACAGATACGCAGTATTTT. The chain recombines TRBV7-2 with TRBJ2-3; TRBD2 matches at 7 bases. Germline V lookup: CDR1 SGHTA, CDR2 FQGNSA. This CDR3 spans 16 amino acids. Trimming took 4 bases from V and 0 from J; bases not matched to a gene: 7.

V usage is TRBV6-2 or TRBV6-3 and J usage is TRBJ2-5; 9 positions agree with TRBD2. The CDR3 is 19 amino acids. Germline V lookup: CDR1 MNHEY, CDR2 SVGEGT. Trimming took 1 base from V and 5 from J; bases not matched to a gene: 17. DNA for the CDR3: TGTGCCAGCAGTTACTTACCCCTTTCCGGCGGGGGGGTCGTGGAGACCCAGTACTTC. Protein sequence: CASSYLPLSGGGVVETQYF.

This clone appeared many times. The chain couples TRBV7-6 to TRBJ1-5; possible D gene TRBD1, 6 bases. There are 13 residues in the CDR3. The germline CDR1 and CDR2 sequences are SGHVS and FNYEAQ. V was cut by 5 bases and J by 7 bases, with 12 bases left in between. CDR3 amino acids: CASSPGGQQPQHF. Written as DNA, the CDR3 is TGTGCCAGCAGCCCGGGGGGCCAGCAGCCCCAGCATTTT.

This chain's CDR3 is CASSRQLSSYNSPLHF. CDR3 DNA: TGTGCCAGCAGTCGACAGTTGAGCTCCTATAATTCACCCCTCCACTTT. The chain recombines TRBV27 with TRBJ1-6, with D possibly matching TRBD1 (5 bases). CDR3 length equals 16 residues. Trimming took 5 bases from V and 0 from J, leaving 11 bases between them. CDR1 MNHEY and CDR2 SMNVEV come from the germline V gene (reference sequence).

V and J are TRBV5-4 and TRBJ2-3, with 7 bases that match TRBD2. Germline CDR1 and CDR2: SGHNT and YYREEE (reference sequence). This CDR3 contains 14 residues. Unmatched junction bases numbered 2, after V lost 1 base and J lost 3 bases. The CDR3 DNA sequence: TGTGCCAGCAGCTTGCCTAGCGGTACAGATACGCAGTATTTT. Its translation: CASSLPSGTDTQYF.

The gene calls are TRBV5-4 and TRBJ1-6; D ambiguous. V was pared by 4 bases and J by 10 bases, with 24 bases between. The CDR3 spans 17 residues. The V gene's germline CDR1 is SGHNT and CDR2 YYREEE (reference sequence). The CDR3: CASSLGTLISRGSPLHF. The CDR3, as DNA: TGTGCCAGCAGCCTTGGTACATTAATTTCCCGCGGGTCACCCCTCCACTTT.

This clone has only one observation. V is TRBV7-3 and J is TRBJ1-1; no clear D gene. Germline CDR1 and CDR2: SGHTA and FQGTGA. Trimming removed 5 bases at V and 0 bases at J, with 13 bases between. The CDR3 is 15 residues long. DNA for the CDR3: TGTGCCAGCAGCCGCCAACACAGCATGAACACTGAAGCTTTCTTT. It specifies CASSRQHSMNTEAFF.

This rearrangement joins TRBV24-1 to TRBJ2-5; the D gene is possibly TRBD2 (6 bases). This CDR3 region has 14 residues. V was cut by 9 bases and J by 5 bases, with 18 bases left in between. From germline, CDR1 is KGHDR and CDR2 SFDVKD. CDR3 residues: CATSNGGAQETQYF. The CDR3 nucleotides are TGTGCCACCTCGAACGGAGGGGCTCAGGAGACCCAGTACTTC.

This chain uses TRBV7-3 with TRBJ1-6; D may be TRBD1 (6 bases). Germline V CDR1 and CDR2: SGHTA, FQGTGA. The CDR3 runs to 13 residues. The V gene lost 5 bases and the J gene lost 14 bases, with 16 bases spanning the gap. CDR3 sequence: CASSPRGGGSLHF. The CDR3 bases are TGTGCCAGCAGCCCTAGAGGGGGAGGGTCCCTCCACTTT.

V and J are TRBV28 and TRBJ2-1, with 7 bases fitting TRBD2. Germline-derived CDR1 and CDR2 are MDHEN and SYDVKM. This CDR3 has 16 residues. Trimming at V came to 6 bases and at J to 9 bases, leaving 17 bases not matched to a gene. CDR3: CASRGSRGGRIGEQFF. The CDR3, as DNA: TGTGCCAGCAGGGGGTCAAGGGGCGGGAGAATCGGTGAGCAGTTCTTC.

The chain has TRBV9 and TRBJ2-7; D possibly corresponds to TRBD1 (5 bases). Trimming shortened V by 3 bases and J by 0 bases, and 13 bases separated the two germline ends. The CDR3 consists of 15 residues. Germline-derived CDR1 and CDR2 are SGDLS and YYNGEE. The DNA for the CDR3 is TGTGCCAGCAGCGCCCCGTGGGGCCTCTCCTACGAGCAGTACTTC. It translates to CASSAPWGLSYEQYF.

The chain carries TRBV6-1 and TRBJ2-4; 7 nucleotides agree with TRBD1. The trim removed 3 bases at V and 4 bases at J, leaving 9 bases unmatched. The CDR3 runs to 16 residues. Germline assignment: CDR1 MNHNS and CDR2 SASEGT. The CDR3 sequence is CASSDLGRGSKNIQYF. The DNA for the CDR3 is TGTGCCAGCAGTGACCTCGGCAGGGGGTCTAAAAACATTCAGTACTTC.

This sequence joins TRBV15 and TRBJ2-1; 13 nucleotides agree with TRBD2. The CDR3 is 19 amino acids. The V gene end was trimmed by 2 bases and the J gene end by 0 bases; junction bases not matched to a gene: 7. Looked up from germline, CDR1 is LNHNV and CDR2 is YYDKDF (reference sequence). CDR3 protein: CATSRPGLAGPLSYNEQFF. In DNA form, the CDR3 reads TGTGCCACCAGCAGACCGGGACTAGCGGGACCCCTCTCCTACAATGAGCAGTTCTTC.